Shown below are 14 T cell receptor beta chains from a single sample sequenced in a study of T cell responses to AZD1222 COVID-19 vaccine. This table comes from immunoSEQ multiplex PCR, and its TCRdb copy is limited to in-frame clones, with some not included. The sample holds 95,000 to 110,000 clones, under 95% seen once. This sample comprised peripheral blood, obtained 28 days after the second AZD1222 dose. Source of these receptors: an adult who received the AZD1222 COVID-19 vaccine.

CDR3 amino acids: CASSRGRGGREKLFF. Here the CDR3 DNA reads TGTGCCAGCAGCCGAGGACGGGGGGGGCGCGAAAAACTGTTTTTT. The V call is TRBV6-5, the J call TRBJ1-4; weak D call: TRBD1 (6 bases). The V end lost 6 bases, the J end lost 8 bases, and 19 bases lay between the germline ends. Germline lookup yields CDR1 MNHEY and CDR2 SVGAGI. The CDR3 runs to 15 residues.

The rearrangement uses TRBV7-2 and TRBJ2-4, with D possibly matching TRBD1 (5 bases). The CDR3 sequence is 15 residues long. Germline V gene data show CDR1 as SGHTA and CDR2 as FQGNSA. Trimming took 4 bases from V and 0 from J, leaving 10 bases between them. The CDR3 nucleotides read TGTGCCAGCAGCTCCAAGGGGTTAGCCAAAAACATTCAGTACTTC. Amino acids: CASSSKGLAKNIQYF.

The chain links TRBV10-3 to TRBJ2-3, with 10 bases lining up with TRBD1. V gave up 5 bases and J gave up 6 bases; unmatched junction bases: 5. The CDR3 sequence is 14 residues long. Per germline, CDR1 ENHRY and CDR2 SYGVKD. This chain's CDR3 is CAISRTGGLDTQYF. The CDR3 bases are TGTGCCATCAGTCGGACAGGGGGACTCGATACGCAGTATTTT.

The rearrangement links TRBV11-2 to TRBJ2-7; D is tentatively TRBD1 or TRBD2 (5 bases each). The CDR3 loop spans 15 amino acids. V was pared by 6 bases and J by 4 bases, with 19 bases between. Germline V gene data show CDR1 as SGHAT and CDR2 as FQNNGV. As DNA, the CDR3 is TGTGCCAGCAGATCTCCGGGACGACGGGGATACGAGCAGTACTTC. Protein: CASRSPGRRGYEQYF.

The V call is TRBV6-5, the J call TRBJ1-2; D perhaps matches TRBD1 (5 bases). V gave up 5 bases and J gave up 6 bases, with 10 bases separating them. Germline-derived CDR1 and CDR2 are MNHEY and SVGAGI. The CDR3 has 12 residues. This chain's CDR3 is CASSIQVHGYTF. The CDR3 DNA is TGTGCCAGCAGTATACAGGTGCATGGCTACACCTTC.

The rearrangement joins TRBV10-1 to TRBJ2-1; perhaps TRBD2 as D (6 bases). The CDR3 spans 14 residues. Germline CDR1 and CDR2: WNHNN and SYGVQD (reference sequence). V lost 1 base to trimming and J lost 7 bases, with 11 bases between them. The CDR3 reads CASSEYSGRNEQFF. CDR3 coding DNA: TGCGCCAGCAGTGAGTATTCAGGGAGGAATGAGCAGTTCTTC.

The chain links TRBV3-1 (or the pseudogene TRBV3-2) to TRBJ2-7; D call uncertain. The CDR3 length is 12 residues. Trimming removed 0 bases at V and 7 bases at J, with 7 bases between. Germline CDR1 and CDR2: LGHDT and YNNKEL (reference sequence). CDR3 nucleotides: TGTGCCAGCAGCCAAGAAGGTAAAGAGCAGTACTTC. It encodes CASSQEGKEQYF.

J is TRBJ2-5 and V is TRBV7-2; D is perhaps TRBD1 (5 bases). Trimming shortened V by 6 bases and J by 5 bases, and 7 bases separated the two germline ends. Germline CDR1 SGHTA, CDR2 FQGNSA. This CDR3 comprises 11 residues. CDR3 nucleotide sequence: TGTGCCAGCAGGAAGGGGGAGACCCAGTACTTC. Protein product: CASRKGETQYF. The full variable domain, with the rest looked up from reference TRBV7-2 and TRBJ2-5, is GAGVSQSPSNKVTEKGKDVELRCDPISGHTALYWYRQSLGQGLEFLIYFQGNSAPDKSGLPSDRFSAERTGGSVSTLTIQRTQQEDSAVYLCASRKGETQYFGPGTRLLVL.

This clone was counted a single time. CDR3 in DNA: TGTGCCAGCAGCTCCCCCAAACAGGGACCCTACGAGCAGTACTTC. This codes for CASSSPKQGPYEQYF. The chain links TRBV7-2 to TRBJ2-7; D may be TRBD1 (6 bases). This CDR3 has 15 amino acids. Germline V gene data show CDR1 as SGHTA and CDR2 as FQGNSA. V lost 4 bases and J 2 bases, leaving 15 bases between the germline ends.

The rearrangement joins TRBV14 to TRBJ2-1; 8 positions match TRBD2. CDR1 and CDR2 (germline): SGHDN, FVKESK. This CDR3 is built from 14 residues. Trimming cost V 4 bases and J 3 bases; bases outside gene matches: 2. The CDR3 DNA reads TGTGCCAGCAGCCGGACTAGCTTCTACAATGAGCAGTTCTTC. Protein: CASSRTSFYNEQFF.

The chain joins TRBV14 to TRBJ1-6; the D is unclear. This CDR3 contains 15 residues. Trimming cost V 6 bases and J 4 bases, with 13 bases left between them. Germline V gene lookup returns CDR1 SGHDN and CDR2 FVKESK. Here the CDR3 reads CASRAGDIYNSPLHF. The CDR3 nucleotides are TGTGCCAGCAGAGCCGGGGATATATATAATTCACCCCTCCACTTT.

The V and J genes are TRBV19 and TRBJ1-1; TRBD1 might be the D (6 bases). The CDR3 length is 14 residues. Trimming cost V 3 bases and J 4 bases, with 12 bases left between them. The germline V gene encodes CDR1 LNHDA and CDR2 SQIVND (reference sequence). The DNA for the CDR3 is TGTGCCAGTAGTATGGGGGAAGGGGGCACTGAAGCTTTCTTT. Protein product: CASSMGEGGTEAFF.

Comment on this clone: Germline and junction disagree at one end, which may indicate a read error. CDR3 sequence reads: CASRLDRGNTEAFF. CDR3 nucleotides: TGCGCCAGCAGGTTGGACAGGGGGAACACTGAAGCTTTCTTT. This chain connects TRBV5-1 to TRBJ1-1, with 9 bases that match TRBD1. Germline V gives CDR1 SGHRS, CDR2 YFSETQ. The CDR3 has 14 residues. Full variable domain (rest looked up from reference TRBV5-1 and TRBJ1-1): KAGVTQTPRYLIKTRGQQVTLSCSPISGHRSVSWYQQTPGQGLQFLFEYFSETQRNKGNFPGRFSGRQFSNSRSEMNVSTLELGDSALYLCASRLDRGNTEAFFGQGTRLTVV.

The chain employs TRBV4-2 and TRBJ2-7; D is undetermined. The CDR3 runs to 13 residues. V gave up 4 bases and J gave up 5 bases, with 12 bases separating them. Germline V gives CDR1 LGHNA, CDR2 YNFKEQ. The CDR3 protein is CASSPQAGDEQYF. CDR3 bases: TGTGCCAGCAGCCCCCAGGCCGGAGACGAGCAGTACTTC.